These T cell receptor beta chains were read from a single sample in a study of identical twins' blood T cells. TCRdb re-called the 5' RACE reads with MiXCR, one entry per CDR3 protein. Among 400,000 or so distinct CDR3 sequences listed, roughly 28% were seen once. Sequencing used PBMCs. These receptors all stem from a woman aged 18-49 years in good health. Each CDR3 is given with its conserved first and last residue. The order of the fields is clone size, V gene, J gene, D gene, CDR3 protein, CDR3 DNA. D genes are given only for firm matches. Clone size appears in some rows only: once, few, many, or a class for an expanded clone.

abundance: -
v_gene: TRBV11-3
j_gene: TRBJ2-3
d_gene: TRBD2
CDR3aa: CASSSQVEAGASDTQYF
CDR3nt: TGTGCCAGCAGCTCCCAAGTTGAAGCGGGGGCCTCGGATACGCAGTATTTT

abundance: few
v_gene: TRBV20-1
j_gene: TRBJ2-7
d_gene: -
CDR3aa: CSARQPDGQNYEQYF
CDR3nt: TGCAGTGCTAGGCAACCGGACGGGCAGAACTACGAGCAGTACTTC

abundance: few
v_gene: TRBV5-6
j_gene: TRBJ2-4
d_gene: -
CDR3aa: CASSLADGSGYIQYF
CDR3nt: TGTGCCAGCAGCTTGGCCGATGGATCGGGATACATTCAGTACTTC

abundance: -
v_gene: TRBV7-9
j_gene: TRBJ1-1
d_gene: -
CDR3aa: CASSLTGIGTEAFF
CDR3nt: TGTGCCAGCAGCCTGACAGGAATTGGCACTGAAGCTTTCTTT

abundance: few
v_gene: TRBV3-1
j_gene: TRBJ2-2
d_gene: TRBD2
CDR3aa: CASSPTGLAATGELFF
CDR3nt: TGTGCCAGCAGCCCCACCGGACTAGCGGCCACCGGGGAGCTGTTTTTT

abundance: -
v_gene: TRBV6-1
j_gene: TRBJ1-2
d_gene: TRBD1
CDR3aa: CASRSGQGSGGYTF
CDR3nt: TGTGCCAGCAGATCCGGACAGGGAAGTGGGGGCTACACCTTC

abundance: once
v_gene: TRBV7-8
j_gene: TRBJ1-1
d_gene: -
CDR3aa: CASSYGAGINTEAFF
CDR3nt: TGTGCCAGCAGTTACGGTGCGGGGATTAACACTGAAGCTTTCTTT

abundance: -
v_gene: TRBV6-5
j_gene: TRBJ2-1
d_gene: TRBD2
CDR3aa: CASTWTSGSNEQFF
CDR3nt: TGTGCCAGCACCTGGACTAGCGGGAGCAATGAGCAGTTCTTC

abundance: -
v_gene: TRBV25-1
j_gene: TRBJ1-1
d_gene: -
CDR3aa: CASSVGDDTEAFF
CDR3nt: TGTGCCAGCAGTGTCGGTGATGACACTGAAGCTTTCTTT

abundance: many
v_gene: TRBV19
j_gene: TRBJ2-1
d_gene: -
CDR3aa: CASSILTDYNEQFF
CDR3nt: TGTGCCAGTAGTATACTTACAGACTACAATGAGCAGTTCTTC